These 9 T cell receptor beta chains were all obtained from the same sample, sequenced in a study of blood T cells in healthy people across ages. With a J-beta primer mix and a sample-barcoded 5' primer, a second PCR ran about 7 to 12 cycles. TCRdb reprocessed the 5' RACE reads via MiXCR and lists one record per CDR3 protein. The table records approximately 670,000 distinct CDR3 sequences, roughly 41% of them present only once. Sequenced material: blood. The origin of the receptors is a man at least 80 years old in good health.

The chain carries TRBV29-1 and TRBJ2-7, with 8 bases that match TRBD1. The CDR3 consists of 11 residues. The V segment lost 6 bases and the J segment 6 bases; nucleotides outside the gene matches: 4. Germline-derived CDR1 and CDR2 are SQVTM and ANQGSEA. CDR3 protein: CSVQQGGEQYF. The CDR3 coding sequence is TGCAGCGTGCAACAGGGGGGCGAGCAGTACTTC.

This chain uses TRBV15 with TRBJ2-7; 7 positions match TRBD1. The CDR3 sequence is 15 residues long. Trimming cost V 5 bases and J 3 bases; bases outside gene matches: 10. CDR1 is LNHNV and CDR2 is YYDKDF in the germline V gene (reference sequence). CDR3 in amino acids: CATSGLNRGYYEQYF. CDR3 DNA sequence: TGTGCCACCAGCGGTTTAAACAGGGGCTACTACGAGCAGTACTTC.

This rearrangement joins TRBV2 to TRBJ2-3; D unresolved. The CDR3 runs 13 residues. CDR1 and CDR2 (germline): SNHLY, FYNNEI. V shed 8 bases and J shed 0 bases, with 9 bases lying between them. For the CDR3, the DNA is TGTGCCAGCTCCATCACTAGCACAGATACGCAGTATTTT. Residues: CASSITSTDTQYF.

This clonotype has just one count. The CDR3 reads CASSHPSGGAAYEQYF. CDR3 DNA: TGTGCCAGCAGTCATCCTAGCGGGGGGGCGGCCTACGAGCAGTACTTC. J is TRBJ2-5 and V is TRBV6-5; 12 nucleotides align to TRBD2. The end of the DNA fits TRBJ2-7 better, so the J call may be wrong. CDR1 is MNHEY, CDR2 SVGAGI, per germline. The CDR3 runs 16 residues.

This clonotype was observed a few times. CDR3 loop: CASSFQGAGGYTF. CDR3 DNA sequence: TGTGCCAGCAGCTTCCAGGGGGCCGGTGGCTACACCTTC. The V and J genes are TRBV7-2 and TRBJ1-2; TRBD1 matches at 8 bases. This CDR3 has 13 amino acids. The germline gives CDR1 SGHTA, CDR2 FQGNSA. The junction had 4 bases not matched to a gene; V was cut back by 3 bases and J by 7 bases.

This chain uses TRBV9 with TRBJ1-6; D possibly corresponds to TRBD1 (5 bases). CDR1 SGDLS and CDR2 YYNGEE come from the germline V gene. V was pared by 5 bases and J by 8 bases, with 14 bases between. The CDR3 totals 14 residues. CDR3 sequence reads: CASRRDGTYSPLHF. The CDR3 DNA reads TGTGCCAGCAGACGGGACGGCACATATTCACCCCTCCACTTT.

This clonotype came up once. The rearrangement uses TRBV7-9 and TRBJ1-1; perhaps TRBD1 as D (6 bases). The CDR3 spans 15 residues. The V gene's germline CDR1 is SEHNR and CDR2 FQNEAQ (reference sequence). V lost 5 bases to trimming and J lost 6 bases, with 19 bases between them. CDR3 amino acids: CASSLSTGHGAEAFF. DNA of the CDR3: TGTGCCAGCAGCCTTTCGACGGGACATGGGGCTGAAGCTTTCTTT.

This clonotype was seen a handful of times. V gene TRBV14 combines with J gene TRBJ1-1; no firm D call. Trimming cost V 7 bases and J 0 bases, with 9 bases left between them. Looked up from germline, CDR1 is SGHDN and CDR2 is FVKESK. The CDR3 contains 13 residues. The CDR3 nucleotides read TGTGCCAGCATACCCGTGCTGAACACTGAAGCTTTCTTT. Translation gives CASIPVLNTEAFF.

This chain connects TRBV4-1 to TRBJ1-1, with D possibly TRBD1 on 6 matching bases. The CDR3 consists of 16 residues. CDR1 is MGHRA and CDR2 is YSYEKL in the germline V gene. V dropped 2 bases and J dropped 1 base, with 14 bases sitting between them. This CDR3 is CASSQRRTEENTEAFF. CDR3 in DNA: TGCGCCAGCAGCCAACGCCGGACAGAGGAGAACACTGAAGCTTTCTTT.